The rows below give T cell receptor beta chains drawn from one sample of a study of patients and donors after allogeneic stem cell transplantation. MiXCR, applied by TCRdb to the RT-PCR reads, yields one record per CDR3 protein. Of roughly 960,000 distinct CDR3 sequences listed, around 17% are singletons. The sequenced sample consisted of blood, either unsorted or a sorted T cell fraction (not recorded which). These receptors originate from a human donor who was either an allogeneic HSCT recipient or a stem cell or donor lymphocyte infusion donor (not recorded which). It is not recorded whose cells these are; they may come from a transplant donor. The CDR3 runs from the conserved cysteine through the conserved F or W. D genes are given only for firm matches. A clone size is listed for some rows: how often the clone was seen (once, few, many), or a class if it is expanded.

CDR3 DNA,CDR3 protein,D gene,J gene,V gene,clone size
TGCGCCAGCAGCTTGGGGACAGCCGGGGAGCTGTTTTTT,CASSLGTAGELFF,-,TRBJ2-2,TRBV5-1,many
TGTGCCAGCAGCTTAAACAGGGCGGGAGAGCAGTACTTC,CASSLNRAGEQYF,-,TRBJ2-7,TRBV11-1,few
TGCAGTGCTAGGGGGGAAAGTGAGACCCAGTACTTC,CSARGESETQYF,-,TRBJ2-5,TRBV20-1,-
TGTGCCAGCAGTTTGGGGGGGGCAGCCTACGAGCAGTACTTC,CASSLGGAAYEQYF,-,TRBJ2-7,TRBV27,few
TGTGCCACCAGTGATTCGGTTCAGCCCCAGCATTTT,CATSDSVQPQHF,-,TRBJ1-5,TRBV24-1,many
TGTGCCAGCAGTTTAAGGGCTCAGCGCAGTCAGCCCCAGCATTTT,CASSLRAQRSQPQHF,-,TRBJ1-5,TRBV27,few
TGTGCCAGCAGCTTAGGGCCGGCGACGAACTATGGCTACACCTTC,CASSLGPATNYGYTF,-,TRBJ1-2,TRBV7-2,few
TGTGCCAGCAGCCCTCCTTTAGAAGAGGAGCAGTACTTC,CASSPPLEEEQYF,-,TRBJ2-7,TRBV7-2,-
TGCAGTGTTCCCGGGACTAGCGGAGACACAGATACGCAGTATTTT,CSVPGTSGDTDTQYF,TRBD2,TRBJ2-3,TRBV20-1,-
TGTGCCAGCAGCTTAGATTCCGGGGTGGTGGGGAACACTGAAGCTTTCTTT,CASSLDSGVVGNTEAFF,-,TRBJ1-1,TRBV7-2,-
TGTGCCAGCAACGGACAGGGGGCGGTAGCTGGGGCCAACGTCCTGACTTTC,CASNGQGAVAGANVLTF,TRBD1,TRBJ2-6,TRBV12-3/TRBV12-4,few
TGCGCCAGCAGCTTGGGGGCCAGTTCCCCCTACGAGCAGTACTTC,CASSLGASSPYEQYF,-,TRBJ2-7,TRBV5-1,-
TGTGCCAGCAGTCTCAACGTCAGGGGTCAAGAGACCCAGTACTTC,CASSLNVRGQETQYF,-,TRBJ2-5,TRBV27,-
TGTGCCTGGAGTCCCGACAGGGCGAACTATGGCTACACCTTC,CAWSPDRANYGYTF,TRBD1,TRBJ1-2,TRBV30,few
TGTGCCAGCATTTCGAGGGGGGGGCCTAACTATGGCTACACCTTC,CASISRGGPNYGYTF,-,TRBJ1-2,TRBV12-3/TRBV12-4,few
TGTGCCAGCAGCCCGTGGACAGCCTACGAGCAGTACTTC,CASSPWTAYEQYF,-,TRBJ2-7,TRBV11-2,few
TGTGCCAGCAGTCGGACAGGGAGGGGCTACACCTTC,CASSRTGRGYTF,TRBD1,TRBJ1-2,TRBV6-2/TRBV6-3,many
TGTGCCAGCAGCCAATCCGGCAGCGGCAGCACAGATACGCAGTATTTT,CASSQSGSGSTDTQYF,-,TRBJ2-3,TRBV16,-
TGCGCCAGCAGAGTCCCTGGGGCCAACGTCCTGACTTTC,CASRVPGANVLTF,-,TRBJ2-6,TRBV5-1,few
TGCGCCAGCAGCCTGTCGAGGAAGGACTATGGCTACACCTTC,CASSLSRKDYGYTF,-,TRBJ1-2,TRBV5-1,few
TGTGCCAGCAGCGTGGCAGGGAAGTCGAGTGACACTGAAGCTTTCTTT,CASSVAGKSSDTEAFF,-,TRBJ1-1,TRBV9,-
TGCAGTGCTAGAGGTCCCCAAGGGGCCTCTTACAATGAGCAGTTCTTC,CSARGPQGASYNEQFF,-,TRBJ2-1,TRBV20-1,-
TGTGCCAGCAAACTCGGGGGACCCTCTACTGAGCAGTACTTC,CASKLGGPSTEQYF,-,TRBJ2-7,TRBV6-2/TRBV6-3,few
TGTGCCAGTAGTATTCCCAGGACAGGTCGAAATCAGCCCCAGCATTTT,CASSIPRTGRNQPQHF,TRBD1,TRBJ1-5,TRBV19,-
TGTGCCAGCAGTGCCGAATACAGGGCTGGAAACACCATATATTTT,CASSAEYRAGNTIYF,-,TRBJ1-3,TRBV25-1,few
TGTGCTAGTGGTTTGGGAGACGGTCAGCCCCAGCATTTT,CASGLGDGQPQHF,-,TRBJ1-5,TRBV12-5,-